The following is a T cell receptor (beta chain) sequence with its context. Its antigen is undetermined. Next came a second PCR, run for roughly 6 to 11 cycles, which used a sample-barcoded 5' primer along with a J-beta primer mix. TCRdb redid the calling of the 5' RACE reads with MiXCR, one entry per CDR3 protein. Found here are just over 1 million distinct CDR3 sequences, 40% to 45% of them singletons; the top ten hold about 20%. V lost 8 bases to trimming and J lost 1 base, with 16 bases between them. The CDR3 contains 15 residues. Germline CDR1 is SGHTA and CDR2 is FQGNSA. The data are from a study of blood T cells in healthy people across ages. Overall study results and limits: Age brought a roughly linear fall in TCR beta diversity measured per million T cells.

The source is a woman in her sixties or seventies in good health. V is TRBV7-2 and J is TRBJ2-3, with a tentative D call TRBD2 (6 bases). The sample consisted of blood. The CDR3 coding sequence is TGTGCCAGCTATCTCGGGAGTCGGGGCACAGATACGCAGTATTTT. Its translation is CASYLGSRGTDTQYF.